This T cell receptor beta chain was identified during a study of spatial heterogeneity in lung cancer. Study-level background: TCR and UMI combinations that were unique each appeared, on average, more than ten times in raw reads.

The CDR3 length is 14 residues. The V gene end was trimmed by 4 bases and the J gene end by 3 bases; junction bases not matched to a gene: 3. All TCR cDNA molecules were individually tagged with a unique molecular identifier. A single record per CDR3 protein comes from TCRdb applying MiXCR to the 5' RACE reads. The profile shows some 7,300 distinct CDR3 sequences, 15% to 20% of them singletons. This clonotype is medium-sized in the sample. Time point: sample taken at primary tumor resection. Unsorted whole RNA samples from tumor, nontumor lung or frozen PBMC were sequenced. The donors, around 72 patients with untreated early-stage non-small cell lung cancer, provided the samples.

The sequence came from a female donor with early-stage non-small cell lung cancer. The gene calls are TRBV12-3 or TRBV12-4 and TRBJ2-1, with 7 bases lining up with TRBD1. The specimen comprised PBMCs, sampled at surgery. The CDR3 nucleotides read TGTGCCAGCAGTTCCTGGGACAGCTACAATGAGCAGTTCTTC. Protein sequence: CASSSWDSYNEQFF.